A single sample is the source of the 26 T cell receptor beta chains below, sequenced in a study of shared clonotypes between healthy human individuals (TCRdb year 2020). Library preparation was by the immunoSEQ multiplex PCR assay. What TCRdb holds here is the immuneACCESS table cut down to in-frame rearrangements. Part of the clones is not present; checked against another copy, under half of the missing clones reflect an unresolved V gene, and the others are unexplained. In this sample the table shows over a million clones, approximately 97% of which occur a single time. Roughly 1.1% of the sample is in the top ten clones. Source material: naive CD4+ T cells sorted from blood. Reading the label with the study, this specimen's cell subset or site is: CD45RA+ positively selected. The receptors shown here come from a man younger than 45 in good health.

The J gene is TRBJ2-2, the V gene TRBV5-4; 9 bases line up with TRBD1. This CDR3 spans 16 amino acids. The germline CDR1 and CDR2 sequences are SGHNT and YYREEE (reference sequence). After removal of 4 bases from V and 7 bases from J, the junction contained 11 bases not matched to a gene. The DNA for the CDR3 is TGTGCCAGCAGCCTAACAGCCGGGACAGGGAACGGGGAGCTGTTTTTT. It translates to CASSLTAGTGNGELFF. The entire variable domain, with the rest obtained from reference TRBV5-4 and TRBJ2-2, is as follows: ETGVTQSPTHLIKTRGQQVTLRCSSQSGHNTVSWYQQALGQGPQFIFQYYREEENGRGNFPPRFSGLQFPNYSSELNVNALELDDSALYLCASSLTAGTGNGELFFGEGSRLTVL.

The chain is built from TRBV5-1 and TRBJ2-2; D is ambiguous. V shed 9 bases and J shed 1 base, with 13 bases lying between them. The CDR3 consists of 14 residues. Germline CDR1 is SGHRS and CDR2 is YFSETQ. CDR3 DNA sequence: TGCGCCACCGCGGTGGGAATGAACACCGGGGAGCTGTTTTTT. Translation gives CATAVGMNTGELFF.

The chain uses TRBV5-1 and TRBJ2-3; either TRBD1 or TRBD2 may supply D (5 bases each). Trimming removed 3 bases at V and 2 bases at J, with 28 bases between. The CDR3 consists of 20 residues. Germline CDR1 SGHRS, CDR2 YFSETQ. The CDR3 loop reads CASSSTISGRISLNTDTQYF. The CDR3 DNA sequence: TGCGCCAGCAGCTCCACAATTTCGGGACGAATAAGCCTCAACACAGATACGCAGTATTTT.

The chain couples TRBV18 to TRBJ2-7; TRBD1 is a possible D gene (5 bases). Germline V gene lookup returns CDR1 KGHSH and CDR2 LQKENI. The CDR3 spans 14 residues. The germline V and J ends were trimmed by 1 base and 4 bases, with 11 bases remaining between them. The CDR3 is CASSPLQVSYEQYF. CDR3 coding DNA: TGTGCCAGCTCACCACTACAGGTCTCTTACGAGCAGTACTTC. Supplemented by reference TRBV18 and TRBJ2-7, the full variable domain reads NAGVMQNPRHLVRRRGQEARLRCSPMKGHSHVYWYRQLPEEGLKFMVYLQKENIIDESGMPKERFSAEFPKEGPSILRIQQVVRGDSAAYFCASSPLQVSYEQYFGPGTRLTVT.

The chain is built from TRBV30 and TRBJ1-2; maybe TRBD1 (5 bases). The CDR3 length is 11 residues. In germline, CDR1 is GTSNPN, CDR2 SVGIG (reference sequence). V gave up 8 bases and J gave up 4 bases, with 11 bases separating them. CDR3 sequence reads: CARGRAYGYTF. The CDR3 DNA sequence: TGTGCCAGGGGCAGGGCCTATGGCTACACCTTC.

The chain joins TRBV19 to TRBJ2-7; D is possibly TRBD2 (7 bases). V was shortened by 6 bases and J by 2 bases, with 20 bases between the two germline ends. Germline V lookup: CDR1 LNHDA, CDR2 SQIVND (reference sequence). The CDR3 totals 16 residues. CDR3 protein: CASRPRGGDSAYEQYF. The CDR3 DNA sequence: TGTGCCAGTAGGCCACGCGGGGGCGATTCCGCCTACGAGCAGTACTTC.

The J gene is TRBJ2-2, the V gene TRBV6-6; 8 bases are shared with TRBD1. CDR1 MNHNY and CDR2 SVGAGI come from the germline V gene (reference sequence). V lost 6 bases and J lost 3; bases outside the gene matches: 6. The CDR3 covers 15 residues. Here the CDR3 reads CASRRQGTHTGELFF. The CDR3 DNA reads TGTGCCAGCAGAAGACAGGGGACGCACACCGGGGAGCTGTTTTTT.

Concerning this clone: The sample contains more than one DNA sequence encoding this CDR3. The chain recombines TRBV14 with TRBJ2-1; possibly TRBD1 for D (5 bases). Trimming stripped 2 bases from V and 3 bases from J, with 8 bases between. This CDR3 comprises 14 residues. Germline lookup yields CDR1 SGHDN and CDR2 FVKESK. CDR3 region: CASSQNRGYNEQFF. CDR3 bases: TGTGCCAGCAGCCAAAATAGGGGCTACAATGAGCAGTTCTTC.

This sequence joins TRBV18 and TRBJ2-5; D might be TRBD2 (5 bases). Trimming stripped 1 base from V and 3 bases from J, with 9 bases between. The CDR3 sequence is 14 residues long. Germline V CDR1 and CDR2: KGHSH, LQKENI. In nucleotides, the CDR3 is TGTGCCAGCTCACCACGGATCGGGGAAGAGACCCAGTACTTC. Amino acids: CASSPRIGEETQYF.

V is TRBV7-2 and J is TRBJ2-1; D unclear. V dropped 5 bases and J dropped 8 bases, with 7 bases sitting between them. Germline lookup yields CDR1 SGHTA and CDR2 FQGNSA. The CDR3 runs to 11 residues. The CDR3 sequence is CASSPLDEQFF. The CDR3 DNA reads TGTGCCAGCAGCCCCTTGGATGAGCAGTTCTTC.

This clone showed up just once. The CDR3: CASSGTGGEGYTF. DNA for the CDR3: TGTGCCAGCTCCGGGACAGGGGGCGAGGGCTACACCTTC. The chain links TRBV27 to TRBJ1-2, with TRBD1 matching over 12 bases. The CDR3 sequence is 13 residues long. Germline CDR1 and CDR2: MNHEY and SMNVEV (reference sequence). The V gene end was trimmed by 8 bases and the J gene end by 8 bases; junction bases not matched to a gene: 6.

A remark on this clone: This sample also contains other DNA sequences that code for the same CDR3. The J gene is TRBJ1-5, the V gene TRBV2, with D hard to call. The CDR3 runs to 12 residues. Germline lookup yields CDR1 SNHLY and CDR2 FYNNEI. Trimming took 5 bases from V and 5 from J, leaving 7 bases between them. CDR3: CASSRVDQPQHF. CDR3 sequence (DNA): TGTGCCAGCAGTCGGGTGGATCAGCCCCAGCATTTT.

This clone was detected once. The V gene is TRBV15, the J gene TRBJ1-5; no firm D call. Per the germline V gene, CDR1 is LNHNV and CDR2 is YYDKDF (reference sequence). Trimming removed 2 bases at V and 2 bases at J, with 13 bases between. The CDR3 consists of 16 residues. In DNA form, the CDR3 reads TGTGCCACCAGCAGACCGTTGCTTCGGGGCAATCAGCCCCAGCATTTT. Residues: CATSRPLLRGNQPQHF.

The V gene is TRBV4-3, the J gene TRBJ2-7; 7 bases are shared with TRBD1. This CDR3 is 14 amino acids long. Germline V gene sequence: CDR1 LGHNA, CDR2 YSLEER. With V trimmed by 2 bases and J by 2 bases, 3 bases remained unmatched. The CDR3 sequence: CASSQSGTAYEQYF. CDR3 nucleotides: TGCGCCAGCAGCCAATCCGGGACAGCCTACGAGCAGTACTTC.

The V call is TRBV5-8, the J call TRBJ1-4; 8 bases match TRBD1. V lost 0 bases, J lost 3 bases, and 1 base stayed unmatched. CDR1 is SGHTS and CDR2 is YDEGEE in the germline V gene. The CDR3 extends over 15 amino acids. The CDR3 loop reads CASSLEGQANEKLFF. CDR3 nucleotides: TGTGCCAGCAGCTTGGAGGGACAGGCTAATGAAAAACTGTTTTTT.

This clone was seen a few times. The chain has TRBV25-1 and TRBJ1-2; D might be TRBD1 (6 bases). The CDR3 spans 14 residues. V lost 9 bases and J 2 bases, leaving 16 bases between the germline ends. Germline values: CDR1 MGHDK, CDR2 SYGVNS. In DNA, the CDR3 is TGTGCCAGTCTAGGAGGGGGGAGAAACTATGGCTACACCTTC. This translates into CASLGGGRNYGYTF.

The V and J genes are TRBV19 and TRBJ2-2; D possibly corresponds to TRBD2 (5 bases). V dropped 6 bases and J dropped 6 bases, with 20 bases sitting between them. The CDR3 contains 16 residues. Looked up from germline, CDR1 is LNHDA and CDR2 is SQIVND (reference sequence). Written as DNA, the CDR3 is TGTGCCAGTAGGCCCGGAGGCAGGTTAGCGTCCGGGGAGCTGTTTTTT. Its protein product is CASRPGGRLASGELFF.

This chain uses TRBV7-6 with TRBJ2-3; tentative D call: TRBD1 (6 bases). The CDR3 extends over 17 amino acids. Germline lookup yields CDR1 SGHVS and CDR2 FNYEAQ. Trimming left V 5 bases short and J 1 base short, with 19 bases between. The CDR3 protein is CASSQLYWDTGTDTQYF. CDR3 sequence (DNA): TGTGCCAGCAGCCAATTATACTGGGACACAGGCACAGATACGCAGTATTTT.

V gene TRBV6-5 combines with J gene TRBJ1-1; TRBD1 might be the D (5 bases). Trimming removed 6 bases from V and 1 base from J, with 12 bases in between. Germline V gene sequence: CDR1 MNHEY, CDR2 SVGAGI. CDR3 length: 14 residues. The CDR3 here is CASRQQAPNTEAFF. The DNA for the CDR3 is TGTGCCAGCAGACAACAGGCTCCGAACACTGAAGCTTTCTTT.

The chain recombines TRBV28 with TRBJ2-7, with 10 bases lining up with TRBD2. Germline CDR1 is MDHEN and CDR2 is SYDVKM. This CDR3 has 15 residues. The V gene end was trimmed by 6 bases and the J gene end by 1 base; junction bases not matched to a gene: 6. The CDR3 DNA follows: TGTGCCAGCAGGCTGACTAGCGGGCGATCCTACGAGCAGTACTTC. Its translation: CASRLTSGRSYEQYF.

This clone was counted a single time. In DNA form, the CDR3 reads TGTGCCAGCAGCTTAGTTGCAATTAGTAGTATAGATACGCAGTATTTT. Encoded protein: CASSLVAISSIDTQYF. The chain employs TRBV7-8 and TRBJ2-3; D unresolved. Trimming took off 1 base at V and 5 bases at J, with 16 bases between the two ends. In germline, CDR1 is SGHVS, CDR2 FQNEAQ. The CDR3 loop spans 16 amino acids. Filled out from reference TRBV7-8 and TRBJ2-3, the complete variable domain reads GAGVSQSPRYKVAKRGQDVALRCDPISGHVSLFWYQQALGQGPEFLTYFQNEAQLDKSGLPSDRFFAERPEGSVSTLKIQRTQQEDSAVYLCASSLVAISSIDTQYFGPGTRLTVL.

This sequence joins TRBV4-3 and TRBJ1-2; D is ambiguous. Deletions cut 1 base from V and 4 bases from J, with 10 bases between. Germline V CDR1 and CDR2: LGHNA, YSLEER. The CDR3 extends over 14 amino acids. The CDR3 sequence is CASSQAPGLYGYTF. CDR3 nucleotides: TGCGCCAGCAGCCAAGCCCCAGGCCTCTATGGCTACACCTTC.

The rearrangement uses TRBV25-1 and TRBJ2-1; 8 bases map to TRBD2. The V and J ends lost 3 bases and 7 bases, in that order; junction bases with no gene match: 8. The CDR3 is 15 residues long. CDR1 and CDR2 from the germline V gene are MGHDK and SYGVNS. In nucleotides, the CDR3 is TGTGCCAGCAGTGATTATAGCGGGAAAGAAAATGAGCAGTTCTTC. Its protein product is CASSDYSGKENEQFF. Looking up the rest from reference TRBV25-1 and TRBJ2-1 gives the full variable domain: EADIYQTPRYLVIGTGKKITLECSQTMGHDKMYWYQQDPGMELHLIHYSYGVNSTEKGDLSSESTVSRIRTEHFPLTLESARPSHTSQYLCASSDYSGKENEQFFGPGTRLTVL.

The rearrangement joins TRBV5-6 to TRBJ2-1; TRBD1 matches at 9 bases. Germline lookup yields CDR1 SGHDT and CDR2 YYEEEE. V lost 1 base to trimming and J lost 6 bases; unmatched junction nucleotides: 8. The CDR3 runs to 16 residues. The CDR3 loop is CASSLPPGQGSNEQFF. The DNA of the CDR3 is TGTGCCAGCAGCTTGCCGCCGGGACAGGGAAGCAATGAGCAGTTCTTC.

The chain uses TRBV7-2 and TRBJ1-2, with D maybe TRBD1 (5 bases). In germline, CDR1 is SGHTA, CDR2 FQGNSA. This CDR3 has 17 residues. V gave up 3 bases and J gave up 4 bases, with 21 bases separating them. CDR3: CASSFFSHEGKAYGYTF. In DNA, the CDR3 is TGTGCCAGCAGCTTCTTTAGTCACGAGGGGAAGGCCTATGGCTACACCTTC.

The rearrangement links TRBV7-4 to TRBJ2-7; D possibly uses TRBD1 or TRBD2 (6 bases each). Trimming removed 4 bases from V and 4 bases from J, with 14 bases in between. This CDR3 spans 14 amino acids. In germline, CDR1 is SGHVT, CDR2 SQSDAQ. The CDR3 nucleotides read TGTGCCAGCAGCTCGGACAGAGGGGGGTACGAGCAGTACTTC. Translation: CASSSDRGGYEQYF.